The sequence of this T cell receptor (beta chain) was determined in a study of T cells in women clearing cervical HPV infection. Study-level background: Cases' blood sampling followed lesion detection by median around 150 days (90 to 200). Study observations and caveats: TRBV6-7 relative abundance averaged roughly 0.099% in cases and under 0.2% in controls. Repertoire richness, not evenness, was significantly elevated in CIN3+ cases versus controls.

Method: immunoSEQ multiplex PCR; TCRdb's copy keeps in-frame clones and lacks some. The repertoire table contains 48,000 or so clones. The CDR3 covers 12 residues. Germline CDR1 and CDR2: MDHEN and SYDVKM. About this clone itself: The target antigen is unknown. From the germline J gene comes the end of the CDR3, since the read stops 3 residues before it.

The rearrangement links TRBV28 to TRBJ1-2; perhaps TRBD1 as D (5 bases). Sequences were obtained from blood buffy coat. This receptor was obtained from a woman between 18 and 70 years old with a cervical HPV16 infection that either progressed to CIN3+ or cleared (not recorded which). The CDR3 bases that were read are TGTGCCAGCAGTTTGCCAGGGCGCGGC. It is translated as CASSLPGRG. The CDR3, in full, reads CASSLPGRGYTF.